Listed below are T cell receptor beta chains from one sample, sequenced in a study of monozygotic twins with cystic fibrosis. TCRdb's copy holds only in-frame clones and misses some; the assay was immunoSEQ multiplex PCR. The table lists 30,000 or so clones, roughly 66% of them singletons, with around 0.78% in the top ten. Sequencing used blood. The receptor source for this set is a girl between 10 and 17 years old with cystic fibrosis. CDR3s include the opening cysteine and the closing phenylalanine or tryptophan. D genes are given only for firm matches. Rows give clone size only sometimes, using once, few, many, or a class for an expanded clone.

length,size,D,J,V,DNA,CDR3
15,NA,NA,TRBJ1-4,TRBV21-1,TGTGCCAGCAGCAAAGTGTCGGACGGGGATGAAAAACTGTTTTTT,CASSKVSDGDEKLFF
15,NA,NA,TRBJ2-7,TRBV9,TGTGCCAGCAGCGCGGACTCCGGACTATTCGTCGAGCAGTACTTC,CASSADSGLFVEQYF
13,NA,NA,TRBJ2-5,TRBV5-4,TGTGCCAGCAGCTTGGAGTTGGGGTGGCCCCAGTACTTC,CASSLELGWPQYF
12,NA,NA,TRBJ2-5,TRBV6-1,TGTGCCACGACGAGGGCCAGGGAGACCCAGTACTTC,CATTRARETQYF
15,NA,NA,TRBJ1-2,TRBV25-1,TGTGCCAGCAGTGATGGGTCCAACCCCACTTATGGCTACACCTTC,CASSDGSNPTYGYTF
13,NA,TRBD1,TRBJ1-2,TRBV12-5,TGTGCTAGTGGTGGGACAGGGGGCTGGGGCTACACCTTC,CASGGTGGWGYTF
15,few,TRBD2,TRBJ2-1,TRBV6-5,TGTGCCAGCAGTAAACTAGCGGGAGGCTACAATGAGCAGTTCTTC,CASSKLAGGYNEQFF
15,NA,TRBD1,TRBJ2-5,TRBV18,TGTGCCAGCTCACCGGGACAGATCTTCGGAGAGACCCAGTACTTC,CASSPGQIFGETQYF
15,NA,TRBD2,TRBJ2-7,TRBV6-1,TGTGCCAGCAGTGAAACGGCTAGCGGGGCATACGAGCAGTACTTC,CASSETASGAYEQYF
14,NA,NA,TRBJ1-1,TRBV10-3,TGTGCCATCAGCAGGGGCCCTATGAACACTGAAGCTTTCTTT,CAISRGPMNTEAFF
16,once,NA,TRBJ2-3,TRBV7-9,TGTGCCAGCAGCTTAGGGGCGGGACCAAGCACAGATACGCAGTATTTT,CASSLGAGPSTDTQYF
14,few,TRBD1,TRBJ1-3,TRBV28,TGTGCCAGCAGAAGGACAGGTGGTGGAAACACCATATATTTT,CASRRTGGGNTIYF
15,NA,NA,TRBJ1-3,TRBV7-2,TGTGCCAGCAGCTTAGGCCAGGGAGTTGGAAACACCATATATTTT,CASSLGQGVGNTIYF
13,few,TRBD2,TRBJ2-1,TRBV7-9,TGTGCCTATTCCCTCGCGGGGGGCAATGAGCAGTTCTTC,CAYSLAGGNEQFF
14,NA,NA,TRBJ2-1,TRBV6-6,TGTGCCAGCAGAGGACAGCGAGGGGGCAATGAGCAGTTCTTC,CASRGQRGGNEQFF
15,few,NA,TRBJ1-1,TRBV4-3,TGCGCCAGCAGCCAAGGGTGGATGTTACGGGCTGAAGCTTTCTTT,CASSQGWMLRAEAFF
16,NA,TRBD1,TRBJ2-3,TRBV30,TGTGCCTGGAGCCTGGGACAGGCCCTATTCACAGATACGCAGTATTTT,CAWSLGQALFTDTQYF
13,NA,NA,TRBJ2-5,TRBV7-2,TGTGCCAGCAGCCTCGACCGCCAAGAGACCCAGTACTTC,CASSLDRQETQYF
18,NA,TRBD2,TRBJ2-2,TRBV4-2,TGTGCCAGCAGCCACCCGTTAGCGGGAGGGGGGAACACCGGGGAGCTGTTTTTT,CASSHPLAGGGNTGELFF
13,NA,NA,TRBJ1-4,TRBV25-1,TGTGCCAGCAGTTTAGTCGGGGGTGAAAAACTGTTTTTT,CASSLVGGEKLFF
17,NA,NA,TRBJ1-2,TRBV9,TGTGCCAGCAGCGTGTCTCATTGGCGGGGGGCTAACTATGGCTACACCTTC,CASSVSHWRGANYGYTF
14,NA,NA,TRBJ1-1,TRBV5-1,TGCGCCAGCAGCCGGACACCCGAGAGCACTGAAGCTTTCTTT,CASSRTPESTEAFF
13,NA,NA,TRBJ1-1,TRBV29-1,TGCAGCGTTGGAACGGGGAGAGACACTGAAGCTTTCTTT,CSVGTGRDTEAFF
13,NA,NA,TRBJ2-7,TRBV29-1,TGCAGCGTCGCGCAAGGATCGAAATACGAGCAGTACTTC,CSVAQGSKYEQYF
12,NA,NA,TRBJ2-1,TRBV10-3,TGTGCCATCAGTGAGTCTGTCAATGAGCAGTTCTTC,CAISESVNEQFF
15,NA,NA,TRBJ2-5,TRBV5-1,TGCGCCAGCAGCATTATACTAGGAAATCAAGAGACCCAGTACTTC,CASSIILGNQETQYF
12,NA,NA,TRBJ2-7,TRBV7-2,TGTGCCAGCTCCTTCGGCGGCCCCGAGCAGTACTTC,CASSFGGPEQYF
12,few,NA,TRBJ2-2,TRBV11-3,TGTGCCAGCAGCTTAAGCACCGGGGAGCTGTTTTTT,CASSLSTGELFF
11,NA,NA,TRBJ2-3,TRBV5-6,TGTGCCAGCAGCTTTATAGATACGCAGTATTTT,CASSFIDTQYF